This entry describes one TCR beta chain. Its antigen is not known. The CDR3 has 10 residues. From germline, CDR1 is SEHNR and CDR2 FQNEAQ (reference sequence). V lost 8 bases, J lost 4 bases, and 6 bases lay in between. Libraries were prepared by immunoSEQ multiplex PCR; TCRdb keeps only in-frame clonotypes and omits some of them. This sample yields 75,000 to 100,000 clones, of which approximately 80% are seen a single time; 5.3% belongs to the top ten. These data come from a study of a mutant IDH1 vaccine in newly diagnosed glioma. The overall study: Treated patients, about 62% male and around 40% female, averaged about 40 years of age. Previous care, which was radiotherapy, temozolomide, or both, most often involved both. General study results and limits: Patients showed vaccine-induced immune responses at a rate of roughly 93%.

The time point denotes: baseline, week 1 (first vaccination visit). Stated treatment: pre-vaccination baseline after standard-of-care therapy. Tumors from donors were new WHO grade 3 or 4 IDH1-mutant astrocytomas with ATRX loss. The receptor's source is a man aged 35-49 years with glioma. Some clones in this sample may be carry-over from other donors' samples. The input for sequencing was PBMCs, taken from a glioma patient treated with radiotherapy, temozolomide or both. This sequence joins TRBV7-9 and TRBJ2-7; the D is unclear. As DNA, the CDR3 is TGTGCCAGCGGGGATTACGAGCAGTACTTC. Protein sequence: CASGDYEQYF.